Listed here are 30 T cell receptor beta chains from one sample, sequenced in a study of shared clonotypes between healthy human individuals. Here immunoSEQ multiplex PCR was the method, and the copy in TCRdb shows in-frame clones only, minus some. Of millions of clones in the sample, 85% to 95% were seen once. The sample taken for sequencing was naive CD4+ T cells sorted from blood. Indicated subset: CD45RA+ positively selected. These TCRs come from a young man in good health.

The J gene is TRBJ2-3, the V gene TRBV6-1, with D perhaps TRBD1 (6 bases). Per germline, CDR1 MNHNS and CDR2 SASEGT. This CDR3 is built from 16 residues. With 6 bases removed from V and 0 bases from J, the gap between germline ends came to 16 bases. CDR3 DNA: TGTGCCAGCAGGGAAATCCCAGGGGAGAGCACAGATACGCAGTATTTT. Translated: CASREIPGESTDTQYF.

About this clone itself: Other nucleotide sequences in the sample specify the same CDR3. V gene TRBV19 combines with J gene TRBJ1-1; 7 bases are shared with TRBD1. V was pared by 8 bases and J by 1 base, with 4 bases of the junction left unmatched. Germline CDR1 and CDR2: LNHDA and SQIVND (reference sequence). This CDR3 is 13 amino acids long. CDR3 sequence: CASRRQGNTEAFF. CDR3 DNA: TGTGCCAGTCGCCGACAGGGGAACACTGAAGCTTTCTTT.

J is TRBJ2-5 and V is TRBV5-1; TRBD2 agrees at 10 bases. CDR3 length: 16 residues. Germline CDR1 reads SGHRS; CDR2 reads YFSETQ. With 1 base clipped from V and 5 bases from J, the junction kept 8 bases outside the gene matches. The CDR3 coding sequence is TGCGCCAGCAGCTTGAGGTCTAGCGGGGGAAGGGAGACCCAGTACTTC. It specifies CASSLRSSGGRETQYF.

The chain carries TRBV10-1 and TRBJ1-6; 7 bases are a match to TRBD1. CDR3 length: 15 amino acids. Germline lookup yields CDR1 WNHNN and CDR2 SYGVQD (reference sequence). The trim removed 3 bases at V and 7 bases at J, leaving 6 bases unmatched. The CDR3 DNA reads TGCGCCAGCAGTGAACCCGGGACAGAAAATTCACCCCTCCACTTT. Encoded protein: CASSEPGTENSPLHF.

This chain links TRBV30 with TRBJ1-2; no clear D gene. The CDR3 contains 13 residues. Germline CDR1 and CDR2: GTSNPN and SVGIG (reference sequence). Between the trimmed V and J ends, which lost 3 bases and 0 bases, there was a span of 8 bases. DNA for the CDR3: TGTGCCTGGAGGGATGTCACTAACTATGGCTACACCTTC. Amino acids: CAWRDVTNYGYTF.

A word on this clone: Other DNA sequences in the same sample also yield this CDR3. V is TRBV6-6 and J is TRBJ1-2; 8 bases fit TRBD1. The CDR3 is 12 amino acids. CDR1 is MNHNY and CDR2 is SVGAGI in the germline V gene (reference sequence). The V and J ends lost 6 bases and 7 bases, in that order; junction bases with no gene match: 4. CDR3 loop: CASSRQGFGYTF. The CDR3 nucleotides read TGTGCCAGCAGCCGACAGGGGTTTGGCTACACCTTC.

CDR3 loop: CASSPGTSGYTGELFF. The CDR3 nucleotides are TGTGCCAGCTCACCCGGGACTAGCGGCTACACCGGGGAGCTGTTTTTT. The chain recombines TRBV18 with TRBJ2-2; TRBD2 matches at 11 bases. CDR3 length equals 16 residues. The germline CDR1 and CDR2 sequences are KGHSH and LQKENI. With 3 bases clipped from V and 3 bases from J, the junction kept 3 bases outside the gene matches.

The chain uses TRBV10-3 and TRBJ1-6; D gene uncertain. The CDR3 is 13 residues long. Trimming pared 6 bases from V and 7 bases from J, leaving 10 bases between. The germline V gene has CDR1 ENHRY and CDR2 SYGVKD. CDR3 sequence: CAIRGGANSPLHF. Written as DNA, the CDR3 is TGTGCCATCAGGGGCGGTGCAAATTCACCCCTCCACTTT.

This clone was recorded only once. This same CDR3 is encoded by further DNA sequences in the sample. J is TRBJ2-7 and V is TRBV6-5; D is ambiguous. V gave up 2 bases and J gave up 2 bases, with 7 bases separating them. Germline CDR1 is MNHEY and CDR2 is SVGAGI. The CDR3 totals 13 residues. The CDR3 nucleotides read TGTGCCAGCAGTTACGGACGGGCCTACGAGCAGTACTTC. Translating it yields CASSYGRAYEQYF.

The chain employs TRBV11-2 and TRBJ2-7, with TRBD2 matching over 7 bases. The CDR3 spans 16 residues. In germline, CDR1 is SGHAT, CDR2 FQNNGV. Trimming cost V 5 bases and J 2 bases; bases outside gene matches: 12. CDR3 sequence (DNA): TGTGCCAGCAGCCCTTCTCCCGGGAGGATCCCCTACGAGCAGTACTTC. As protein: CASSPSPGRIPYEQYF.

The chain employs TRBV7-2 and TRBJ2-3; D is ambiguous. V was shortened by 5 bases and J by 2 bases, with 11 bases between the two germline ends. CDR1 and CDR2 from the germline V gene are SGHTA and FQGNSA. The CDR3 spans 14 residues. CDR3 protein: CASSLRTPTDTQYF. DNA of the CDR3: TGTGCCAGCAGCCTACGGACCCCCACAGATACGCAGTATTTT.

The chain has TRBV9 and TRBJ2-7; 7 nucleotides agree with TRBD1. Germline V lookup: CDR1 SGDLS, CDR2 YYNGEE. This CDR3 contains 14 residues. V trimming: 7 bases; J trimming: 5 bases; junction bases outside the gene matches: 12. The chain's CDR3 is CASSKGQLVDEQYF. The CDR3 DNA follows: TGTGCCAGCTCGAAGGGACAGCTTGTGGACGAGCAGTACTTC.

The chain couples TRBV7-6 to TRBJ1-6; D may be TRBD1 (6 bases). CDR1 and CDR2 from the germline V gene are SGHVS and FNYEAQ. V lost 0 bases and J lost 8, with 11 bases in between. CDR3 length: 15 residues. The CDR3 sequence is CASSLAGATDSPLHF. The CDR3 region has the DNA TGTGCCAGCAGCTTAGCGGGGGCGACGGATTCACCCCTCCACTTT.

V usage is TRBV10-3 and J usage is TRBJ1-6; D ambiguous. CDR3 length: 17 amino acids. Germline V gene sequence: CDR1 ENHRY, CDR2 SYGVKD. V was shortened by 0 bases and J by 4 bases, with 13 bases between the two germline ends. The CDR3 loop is CAISESPTSPYNSPLHF. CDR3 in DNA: TGTGCCATCAGTGAGTCCCCGACAAGCCCGTATAATTCACCCCTCCACTTT.

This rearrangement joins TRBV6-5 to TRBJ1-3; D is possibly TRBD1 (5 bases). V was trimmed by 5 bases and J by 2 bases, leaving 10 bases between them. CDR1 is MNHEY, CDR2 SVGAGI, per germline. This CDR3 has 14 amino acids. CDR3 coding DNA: TGTGCCAGCAGTAAACAGGTCCCTGGAAACACCATATATTTT. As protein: CASSKQVPGNTIYF.

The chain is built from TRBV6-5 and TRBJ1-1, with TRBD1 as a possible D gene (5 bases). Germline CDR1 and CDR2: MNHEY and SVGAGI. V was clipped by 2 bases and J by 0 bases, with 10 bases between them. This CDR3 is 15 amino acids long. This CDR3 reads CASSYMGVLNTEAFF. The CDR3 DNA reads TGTGCCAGCAGTTACATGGGGGTGCTGAACACTGAAGCTTTCTTT.

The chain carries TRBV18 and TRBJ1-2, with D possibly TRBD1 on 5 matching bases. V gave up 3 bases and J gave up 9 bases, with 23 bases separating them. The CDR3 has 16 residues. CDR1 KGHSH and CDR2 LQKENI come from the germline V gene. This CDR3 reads CASSPPLGDMGSRYTF. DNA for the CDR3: TGTGCCAGCTCACCCCCCCTAGGGGATATGGGATCTCGCTACACCTTC. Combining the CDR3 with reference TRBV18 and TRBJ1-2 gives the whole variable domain NAGVMQNPRHLVRRRGQEARLRCSPMKGHSHVYWYRQLPEEGLKFMVYLQKENIIDESGMPKERFSAEFPKEGPSILRIQQVVRGDSAAYFCASSPPLGDMGSRYTFGSGTRLTVV.

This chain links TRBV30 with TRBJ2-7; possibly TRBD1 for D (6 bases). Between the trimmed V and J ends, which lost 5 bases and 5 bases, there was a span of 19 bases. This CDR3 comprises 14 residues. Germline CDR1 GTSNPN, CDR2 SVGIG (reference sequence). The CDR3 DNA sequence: TGTGCCTGGCGGGTGACAGGCGCTAGCAACGAGCAGTACTTC. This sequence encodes CAWRVTGASNEQYF. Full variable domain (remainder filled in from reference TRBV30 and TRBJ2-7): SQTIHQWPATLVQPVGSPLSLECTVEGTSNPNLYWYRQAAGRGLQLLFYSVGIGQISSEVPQNLSASRPQDRQFILSSKKLLLSDSGFYLCAWRVTGASNEQYFGPGTRLTVT.

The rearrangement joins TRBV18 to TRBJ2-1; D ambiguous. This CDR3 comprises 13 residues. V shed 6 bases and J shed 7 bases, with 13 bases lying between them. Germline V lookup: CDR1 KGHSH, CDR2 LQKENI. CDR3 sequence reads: CASSPGLENEQFF. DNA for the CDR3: TGTGCCAGCTCGCCGGGCTTGGAAAATGAGCAGTTCTTC.

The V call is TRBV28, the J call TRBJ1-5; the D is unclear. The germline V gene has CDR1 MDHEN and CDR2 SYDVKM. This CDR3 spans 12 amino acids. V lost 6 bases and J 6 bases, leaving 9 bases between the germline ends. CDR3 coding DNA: TGTGCCAGCAGACTAGGGAGTCAGCCCCAGCATTTT. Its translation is CASRLGSQPQHF.

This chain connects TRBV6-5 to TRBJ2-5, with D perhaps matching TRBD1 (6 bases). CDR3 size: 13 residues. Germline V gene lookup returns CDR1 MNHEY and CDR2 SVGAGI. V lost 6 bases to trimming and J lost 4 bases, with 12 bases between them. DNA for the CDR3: TGTGCCAGCAGCCGGACAGATTCAGAGACCCAGTACTTC. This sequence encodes CASSRTDSETQYF.

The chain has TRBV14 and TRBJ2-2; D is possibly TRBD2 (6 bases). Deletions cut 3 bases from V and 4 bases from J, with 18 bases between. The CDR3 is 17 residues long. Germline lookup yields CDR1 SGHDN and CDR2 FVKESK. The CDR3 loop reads CASSHKRLDGGTGELFF. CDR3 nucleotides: TGTGCCAGCAGCCATAAGAGGCTAGACGGGGGCACCGGGGAGCTGTTTTTT.

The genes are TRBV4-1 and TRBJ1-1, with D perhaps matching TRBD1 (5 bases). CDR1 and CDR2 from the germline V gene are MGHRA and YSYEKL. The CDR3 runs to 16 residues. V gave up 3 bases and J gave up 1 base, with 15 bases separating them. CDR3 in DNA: TGCGCCAGCAGCCAGCTGGGGGGAGTGGGGAACACTGAAGCTTTCTTT. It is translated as CASSQLGGVGNTEAFF.

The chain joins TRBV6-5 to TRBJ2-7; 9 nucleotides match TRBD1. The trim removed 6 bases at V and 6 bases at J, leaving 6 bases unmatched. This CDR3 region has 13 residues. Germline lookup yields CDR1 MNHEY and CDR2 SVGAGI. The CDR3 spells CASSTDRGREQYF. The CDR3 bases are TGTGCCAGCAGCACGGACAGGGGTCGCGAGCAGTACTTC.

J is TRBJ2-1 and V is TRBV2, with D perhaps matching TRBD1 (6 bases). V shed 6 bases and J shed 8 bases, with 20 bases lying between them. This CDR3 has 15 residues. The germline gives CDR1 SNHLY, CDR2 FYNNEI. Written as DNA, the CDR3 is TGTGCCAGCAGCGCAACAGGGACCCGCTGGGATGAGCAGTTCTTC. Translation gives CASSATGTRWDEQFF.

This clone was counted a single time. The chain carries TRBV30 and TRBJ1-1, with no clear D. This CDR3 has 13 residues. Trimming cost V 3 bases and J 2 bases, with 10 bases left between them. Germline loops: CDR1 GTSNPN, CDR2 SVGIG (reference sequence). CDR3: CAWRNDRNTEAFF. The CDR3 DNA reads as TGTGCCTGGAGAAACGACCGTAACACTGAAGCTTTCTTT.

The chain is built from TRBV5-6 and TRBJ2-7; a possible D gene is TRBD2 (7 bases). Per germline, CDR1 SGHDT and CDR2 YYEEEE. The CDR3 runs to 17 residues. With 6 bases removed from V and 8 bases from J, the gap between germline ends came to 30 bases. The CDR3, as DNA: TGTGCCAGCACCCCGTCGGGGGGCCTTAAAACTATTACCCAGCAGTACTTC. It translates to CASTPSGGLKTITQQYF.

The chain's CDR3 is CASSSPTRLRYEQYF. Here the CDR3 DNA reads TGTGCCAGCAGTTCCCCTACCCGGCTTCGGTACGAGCAGTACTTC. The rearrangement links TRBV28 to TRBJ2-7; the D is unclear. The CDR3 is 15 amino acids. Deletions cut 4 bases from V and 4 bases from J, with 17 bases between. The germline gives CDR1 MDHEN, CDR2 SYDVKM.

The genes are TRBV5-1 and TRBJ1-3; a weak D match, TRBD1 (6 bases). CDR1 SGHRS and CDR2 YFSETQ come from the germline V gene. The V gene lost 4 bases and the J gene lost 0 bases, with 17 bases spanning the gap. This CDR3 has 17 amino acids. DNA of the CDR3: TGCGCCAGCAGCCCCCGGGACACCGTTTACTCTGGAAACACCATATATTTT. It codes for CASSPRDTVYSGNTIYF. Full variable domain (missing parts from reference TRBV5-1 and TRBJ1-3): KAGVTQTPRYLIKTRGQQVTLSCSPISGHRSVSWYQQTPGQGLQFLFEYFSETQRNKGNFPGRFSGRQFSNSRSEMNVSTLELGDSALYLCASSPRDTVYSGNTIYFGEGSWLTVV.

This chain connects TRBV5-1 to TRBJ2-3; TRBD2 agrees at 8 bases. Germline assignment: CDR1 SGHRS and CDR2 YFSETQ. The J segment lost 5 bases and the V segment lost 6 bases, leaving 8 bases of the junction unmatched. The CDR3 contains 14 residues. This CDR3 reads CASMTGGPQDTQYF. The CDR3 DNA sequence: TGCGCCAGCATGACGGGAGGGCCCCAAGATACGCAGTATTTT.